These T cell receptor beta chains were read from a single sample in a study of T-cell memory formation after mild COVID-19. Each CDR3 protein is one row after TCRdb ran MiXCR on the 5' RACE reads. The repertoire holds more than 350,000 distinct CDR3 sequences, with around 21% as singletons. Source material: PBMCs or a T cell subset sorted from them (not recorded which). These receptors were taken from an adult woman who had mild COVID-19 (a few samples of this study predate the infection). Cell type and time point are not known. CDR3s include the opening cysteine and the closing phenylalanine or tryptophan. The order of the fields is D gene, clone size, J gene, V gene, CDR3 DNA, CDR3 protein. D genes are given only for firm matches. A row's size may be missing; if present it is once, few, many or a size class.

NA,NA,TRBJ1-1,TRBV29-1,TGCAGCGTTGGCCAGACGAACACTGAAGCTTTCTTT,CSVGQTNTEAFF
NA,few,TRBJ2-2,TRBV7-2,TGTGCCAGCAGCATTTCGGGCAGCACCGGGGAGCTGTTTTTT,CASSISGSTGELFF
NA,few,TRBJ1-5,TRBV12-3/TRBV12-4,TGTGCCAGCAGTTTATCAGGGGTCCAGCCCCAGCATTTT,CASSLSGVQPQHF
NA,NA,TRBJ2-7,TRBV5-1,TGCGCCAGCAGCTTGGTGAGGCAGGGTTACGAGCAGTACTTC,CASSLVRQGYEQYF
NA,many,TRBJ2-7,TRBV5-1,TGCGCCAGCAGACCCGAGTGGGGTGCCGACGAGCAGTACTTC,CASRPEWGADEQYF
NA,few,TRBJ2-1,TRBV12-3/TRBV12-4,TGTGCCAGCAGTCCCCGTTGGGGGGCGGCCCCCTACAATGAGCAGTTCTTC,CASSPRWGAAPYNEQFF
NA,NA,TRBJ2-7,TRBV6-5,TGTGCCAGCAGGAGGGGGGCTTCCTACGAGCAGTACTTC,CASRRGASYEQYF
NA,few,TRBJ1-2,TRBV7-9,TGTGCCAGCAGCCCGGACCTTAACTATGGCTACACCTTC,CASSPDLNYGYTF
NA,NA,TRBJ2-7,TRBV4-1,TGCGCCAGCAGCCAGGCACTGGAATTGGACGAGCAGTACTTC,CASSQALELDEQYF
TRBD1,NA,TRBJ2-3,TRBV5-1,TGCGCCAGCGCCCTCGACAGGGCCACAGATACGCAGTATTTT,CASALDRATDTQYF
TRBD2,NA,TRBJ2-1,TRBV5-1,TGCGCCAGCAGCTTAGGGACTAGCGGGACCAATGAGCAGTTCTTC,CASSLGTSGTNEQFF
NA,NA,TRBJ2-2,TRBV14,TGTGCCAGCAGCCAACTAAGGGGGAGCGCGAACACCGGGGAGCTGTTTTTT,CASSQLRGSANTGELFF
NA,many,TRBJ1-1,TRBV5-1,TGCGCCAGCAGCTGGGGACACGCGAACACTGAAGCTTTCTTT,CASSWGHANTEAFF
TRBD1,once,TRBJ1-5,TRBV6-5,TGTGCCAGCAGCAAAACCGGGACAGGGGGACAACAGCCCCAGCATTTT,CASSKTGTGGQQPQHF
TRBD2,NA,TRBJ2-1,TRBV4-2,TGTGCCAGCAGCCAAGAGACTAGCGGGATGGGGAATGAGCAGTTCTTC,CASSQETSGMGNEQFF
NA,NA,TRBJ2-5,TRBV7-7,TGTGCTAGCAGCTTAGGGCGGGGACAAGAGACCCAGTACTTC,CASSLGRGQETQYF
NA,few,TRBJ1-1,TRBV5-1,TGCGCCAGCAGCTTGTCTCCCGAGATGAACACTGAAGCTTTCTTT,CASSLSPEMNTEAFF
TRBD1,few,TRBJ1-4,TRBV6-1,TGTGCCAGCGGAATACAGGGGGCGGTTGCTAATGAAAAACTGTTTTTT,CASGIQGAVANEKLFF
TRBD2,once,TRBJ2-2,TRBV10-3,TGTGCCATCAGAAGCGGGGGGGCAAACGGGGAGCTGTTTTTT,CAIRSGGANGELFF
NA,NA,TRBJ2-3,TRBV24-1,TGTGCCACCAGTGATCCCTCTGACGGCACAGATACGCAGTATTTT,CATSDPSDGTDTQYF
TRBD2,few,TRBJ2-1,TRBV6-2/TRBV6-3,TGTGCCAGCAGTTACTGGGGACTAGCGGACTCCTACAATGAGCAGTTCTTC,CASSYWGLADSYNEQFF
TRBD1,NA,TRBJ2-1,TRBV2,TGTGCCAGCAGTGGGACAGGGTTCAATGAGCAGTTCTTC,CASSGTGFNEQFF
NA,NA,TRBJ2-3,TRBV14,TGTGCCAGCAGCCAGCAGAGGGGTTCTTTGGATACGCAGTATTTT,CASSQQRGSLDTQYF
NA,few,TRBJ1-1,TRBV24-1,TGTGCCACCAGTGATCCAGGGCGGGGCACTGAAGCTTTCTTT,CATSDPGRGTEAFF
NA,NA,TRBJ2-1,TRBV5-1,TGCGCCAGCAGCGTCCAGGGCCCCTCCTACAATGAGCAGTTCTTC,CASSVQGPSYNEQFF
TRBD1,many,TRBJ2-2,TRBV27,TGTGCCAGCAGTCTCGGGACAGGGAGAACCGGGGAGCTGTTTTTT,CASSLGTGRTGELFF
NA,many,TRBJ1-2,TRBV7-2,TGTGCCAGCAGCGTCCGACAGGCCCTGAGTGGCTACACCTTC,CASSVRQALSGYTF
NA,NA,TRBJ1-2,TRBV18,TGTGCCAGCTCACCGTCCCCCCGAGGGGATTTGAGCTACACCTTC,CASSPSPRGDLSYTF
NA,NA,TRBJ1-5,TRBV7-9,TGTGCCAGCAGCCACTCGATGCCTCAGCCCCAGCATTTT,CASSHSMPQPQHF
NA,NA,TRBJ2-1,TRBV12-3/TRBV12-4,TGTGCCAGCAGTTTCCTACAGGTACACAATGAGCAGTTCTTC,CASSFLQVHNEQFF
NA,NA,TRBJ2-7,TRBV7-9,TGTGCCAGCAGCTTTGGGGGAGACTCCCGCTCGTACTTC,CASSFGGDSRSYF
NA,few,TRBJ2-2,TRBV12-3/TRBV12-4,TGTGCCAGCAGCCGCCGACAGATTTACACCGGGGAGCTGTTTTTT,CASSRRQIYTGELFF
NA,NA,TRBJ1-2,TRBV29-1,TGCAGCGCCAGAGTACAGGGAGGATATGGCTACACCTTC,CSARVQGGYGYTF